This T cell receptor (beta chain) stems from a study of control samples from healthy donors and cancer patients. J gave up 0 bases and V 6 bases, and 16 bases lay outside the gene matches. Germline V gives CDR1 KGHSH, CDR2 LQKENI. The CDR3 extends over 20 amino acids. The assay was immunoSEQ multiplex PCR, and TCRdb's table has in-frame clones only and misses some. Among some 80,000 clones listed, 89% were seen once. The sequenced sample was blood. J is TRBJ2-7 and V is TRBV18; 14 nucleotides match TRBD2. This TCR came from a man aged 50 to 60 in good health. The CDR3 region is CASSLSPGLAGAESSYEQYF. The CDR3 region has the DNA TGTGCCAGCTCTCTTTCTCCGGGACTAGCGGGGGCCGAAAGCTCCTACGAGCAGTACTTC.